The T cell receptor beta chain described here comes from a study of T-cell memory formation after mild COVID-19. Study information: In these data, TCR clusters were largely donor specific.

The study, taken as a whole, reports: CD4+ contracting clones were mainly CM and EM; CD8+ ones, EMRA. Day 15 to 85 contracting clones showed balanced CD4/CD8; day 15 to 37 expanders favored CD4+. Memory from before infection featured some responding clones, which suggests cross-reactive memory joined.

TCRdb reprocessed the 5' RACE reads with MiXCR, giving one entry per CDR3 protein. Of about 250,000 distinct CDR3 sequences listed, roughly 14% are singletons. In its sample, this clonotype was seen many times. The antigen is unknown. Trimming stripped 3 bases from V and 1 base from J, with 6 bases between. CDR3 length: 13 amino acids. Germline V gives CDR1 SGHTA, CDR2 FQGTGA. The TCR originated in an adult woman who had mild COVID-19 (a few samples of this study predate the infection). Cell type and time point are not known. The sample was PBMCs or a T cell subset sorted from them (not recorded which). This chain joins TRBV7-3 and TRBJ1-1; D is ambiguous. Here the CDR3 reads CASSLNGNTEAFF. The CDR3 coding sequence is TGTGCCAGCAGCTTGAATGGGAACACTGAAGCTTTCTTT.